The 14 T cell receptor beta chains below were found in one sample sequenced in a study of blood T cells in healthy people across ages. A second PCR, run for roughly 7 to 11 cycles, used a sample-barcoded 5' primer plus a J-beta primer mix. One entry per CDR3 protein, called by TCRdb with MiXCR from the 5' RACE reads. The sample includes 700,000 to 950,000 distinct CDR3 sequences, 58% seen only once; the top ten take roughly 20%. Sample: blood. The receptors stem from a man aged 25-45 years in good health.

The rearrangement joins TRBV12-3 or TRBV12-4 to TRBJ1-5; D call uncertain. The CDR3 length is 14 residues. Trimming took off 3 bases at V and 5 bases at J, with 11 bases between the two ends. The CDR3 DNA reads TGTGCCAGCAGTTTTTGGCCCAATGATCAGCCCCAGCATTTT. Protein: CASSFWPNDQPQHF.

The J gene is TRBJ2-5, the V gene TRBV29-1; D possibly matches TRBD1 or TRBD2 (5 bases each). Germline assignment: CDR1 SQVTM and CDR2 ANQGSEA. Trimming stripped 4 bases from V and 5 bases from J, with 20 bases between. The CDR3 covers 15 residues. The CDR3 is CSVADAPREMETQYF. The CDR3 coding sequence is TGCAGCGTTGCAGACGCTCCCAGGGAGATGGAGACCCAGTACTTC.

This chain uses TRBV25-1 with TRBJ2-5, with D maybe TRBD1 (5 bases). Germline CDR1 and CDR2: MGHDK and SYGVNS. The ends were cut back, 1 base at V and 3 bases at J, with 9 bases in the middle. The CDR3 contains 14 residues. In DNA form, the CDR3 reads TGTGCCAGCAGTGAATGGGGCAGAGAAGAGACCCAGTACTTC. It translates to CASSEWGREETQYF.

As for this clonotype: This may stem from a read error, because a much larger clone lies one nucleotide away. V is TRBV7-2 and J is TRBJ1-1; no clear D gene. Germline CDR1 and CDR2: SGHTA and FQGNSA. The CDR3 contains 13 residues. CDR3 in amino acids: CACSLKWGTEAFF. CDR3 coding DNA: TGTGCCTGCAGCTTAAAGTGGGGCACTGAAGCTTTCTTT. Full variable domain (rest looked up from reference TRBV7-2 and TRBJ1-1): GAGVSQSPSNKVTEKGKDVELRCDPISGHTALYWYRQSLGQGLEFLIYFQGNSAPDKSGLPSDRFSAERTGGSVSTLTIQRTQQEDSAVYLCACSLKWGTEAFFGQGTRLTVV.

The chain combines TRBV7-9 with TRBJ2-5, with D possibly matching TRBD2 (5 bases). CDR1 SEHNR and CDR2 FQNEAQ come from the germline V gene (reference sequence). V lost 3 bases and J lost 5, with 13 bases in between. There are 14 residues in the CDR3. The CDR3 reads CASSFFSAGETQYF. The CDR3 DNA is TGTGCCAGCAGCTTTTTTAGCGCTGGGGAGACCCAGTACTTC.

The V and J genes are TRBV5-5 and TRBJ1-1; no definite D call. Per the germline V gene, CDR1 is SGHKS and CDR2 is YYEKEE (reference sequence). V was trimmed by 2 bases and J by 3 bases, leaving 8 bases between them. CDR3 length equals 13 residues. The CDR3 DNA is TGTGCCAGCAGCTTCGTATGGGACACTGAAGCTTTCTTT. As protein: CASSFVWDTEAFF.

The rearrangement links TRBV20-1 to TRBJ1-1; D might be TRBD1 (6 bases). CDR1 and CDR2 (germline): DFQATT, SNEGSKA (reference sequence). The CDR3 has 14 amino acids. Between the trimmed V and J ends, which lost 3 bases and 1 base, there was a span of 12 bases. The CDR3 region is CSASRGLGNTEAFF. DNA of the CDR3: TGCAGTGCTAGTCGGGGGCTGGGGAACACTGAAGCTTTCTTT.

This chain joins TRBV6-6 and TRBJ1-2, with D maybe TRBD1 (5 bases). This CDR3 is built from 13 residues. The V end was cut by 4 bases, the J end by 9 bases, with 15 bases between. Germline loops: CDR1 MNHNY, CDR2 SVGAGI (reference sequence). CDR3 sequence (DNA): TGTGCCAGCAGTTCCCTAGGTGGGGCGAGCTACACCTTC. As protein: CASSSLGGASYTF.

The V gene is TRBV12-3 or TRBV12-4, the J gene TRBJ2-3; 12 nucleotides line up with TRBD1. This CDR3 has 16 residues. V trimming: 5 bases; J trimming: 5 bases; junction bases outside the gene matches: 8. The CDR3 sequence: CASSPSGTGGRDTQYF. DNA of the CDR3: TGTGCCAGCAGTCCCTCAGGGACAGGGGGCAGAGATACGCAGTATTTT.

This clonotype was seen more than once but under ten times. The chain's CDR3 is CASTKSGETQYF. DNA of the CDR3: TGTGCCAGCACAAAATCCGGAGAGACCCAGTACTTC. V gene TRBV7-2 combines with J gene TRBJ2-5; D gene ambiguous. The CDR3 runs 12 residues. Looked up from germline, CDR1 is SGHTA and CDR2 is FQGNSA. V lost 7 bases and J lost 4, with 10 bases in between. Using reference TRBV7-2 and TRBJ2-5 for the parts outside the CDR3, the full variable domain is GAGVSQSPSNKVTEKGKDVELRCDPISGHTALYWYRQSLGQGLEFLIYFQGNSAPDKSGLPSDRFSAERTGGSVSTLTIQRTQQEDSAVYLCASTKSGETQYFGPGTRLLVL.

The chain recombines TRBV3-1 with TRBJ1-2, with unresolved D. The V end lost 0 bases, the J end lost 6 bases, and 11 bases lay between the germline ends. This CDR3 contains 14 residues. Germline CDR1 and CDR2: LGHDT and YNNKEL (reference sequence). This CDR3 reads CASSQDKSWDGYTF. The CDR3 DNA sequence: TGTGCCAGCAGCCAAGATAAGTCATGGGATGGCTACACCTTC.

In its sample, this clonotype was seen once. The V and J genes are TRBV6-6 and TRBJ2-5, with 8 nucleotides matching TRBD2. The V gene end was trimmed by 0 bases and the J gene end by 0 bases; junction bases not matched to a gene: 3. Germline V lookup: CDR1 MNHNY, CDR2 SVGAGI (reference sequence). The CDR3 runs to 16 residues. The CDR3 loop is CASSYSVSGDQETQYF. The DNA for the CDR3 is TGTGCCAGCAGTTACTCGGTTAGCGGGGACCAAGAGACCCAGTACTTC.

V is TRBV6-5 and J is TRBJ2-1; 7 bases map to TRBD1. V lost 2 bases and J lost 2; bases outside the gene matches: 3. Germline V gene lookup returns CDR1 MNHEY and CDR2 SVGAGI. CDR3 size: 15 residues. In nucleotides, the CDR3 is TGTGCCAGCAGTTACGACAGGGACCCCTACAATGAGCAGTTCTTC. Translated: CASSYDRDPYNEQFF.

The V and J genes are TRBV29-1 and TRBJ2-3; D ambiguous. V dropped 2 bases and J dropped 4 bases, with 7 bases sitting between them. Germline assignment: CDR1 SQVTM and CDR2 ANQGSEA. The CDR3 length is 12 residues. The CDR3 coding sequence is TGCAGCGTTGAACAGCGCGCAGATACGCAGTATTTT. Its translation is CSVEQRADTQYF.